This TCR beta chain was identified in a study of response to subunit inactivated influenza vaccine. This clonotype was detected ten times or more. Germline V gene lookup returns CDR1 DFQATT and CDR2 SNEGSKA (reference sequence). V was clipped by 1 base and J by 6 bases; unmatched bases: 5. There are 14 residues in the CDR3. TCRdb recomputed calls from the RT-PCR reads with MiXCR, one row per CDR3 protein. The sample yields around 480,000 distinct CDR3 sequences, 10% to 11% seen once. The source of this sequence is a man between 45 and 60 years old who received an inactivated influenza vaccine. This chain uses TRBV20-1 with TRBJ2-1; TRBD1 matches at 8 bases. The material was PBMCs from blood, obtained 40 to 50 days after vaccination. The CDR3 is CSARALTGGNEQFF. In DNA, the CDR3 is TGCAGTGCTAGAGCCCTTACAGGGGGCAATGAGCAGTTCTTC.